This TCR beta chain appears in the sequencing data of a study of type 1 regulatory T cells. Background on the study: An in vitro protocol generated T-allo10, a Tr1-enriched, alloantigen-specific CD4 T cell product.

The CDR3 loop spans 14 amino acids. J gave up 12 bases and V 5 bases, and 13 bases lay outside the gene matches. Germline CDR1 is ENHRY and CDR2 is SYGVKD. TCRdb itself ran the reads through MiXCR, one entry per CDR3 protein. The data show 20,000 to 25,000 distinct CDR3 sequences, around 43% seen once. As to this clonotype: The antigen is unknown.

The sequence came from a human donor in good health. The sequencing input was cultured T cells, either the whole culture or a sorted T cell fraction (not recorded which). This rearrangement joins TRBV10-3 to TRBJ2-1; 7 nucleotides align to TRBD1. DNA of the CDR3: TGTGCCATCAGTTCAGGGGGACCCTACAAGTCGCAGTTCTTC. Translating gives CAISSGGPYKSQFF.